This TCR beta chain was identified in a study of breast tumors, draining lymph nodes, adjacent tissues. TCRdb reprocessed the multiplex PCR reads via MiXCR and lists one record per CDR3 protein. The sample lists some 250,000 distinct CDR3 sequences, less than 40% occurring once. General observations from the study: Luminal-like breast cancer showed significantly higher tumor–nontumor repertoire similarity than basal-like. Tumor T cell lymph node origin was a supported hypothesis, not proven. Tumor TCR diversity was below lymph nodes but above nontumor tissue.

Samples came from axillary lymph nodes draining the breast cancer. This clonotype was seen a few times. The antigen is not known. The receptor was derived from a female donor with breast cancer. Some clones in this sample may be carry-over from other donors' samples. Sequenced sample: axillary lymph node tissue.

CDR3 in DNA: TGTGCCAGCAGCCTGTTCCAAGAGACCCAGTACTTC. Its translation is CASSLFQETQYF. The genes are TRBV7-2 and TRBJ2-5; D is uncertain. The germline CDR1 and CDR2 sequences are SGHTA and FQGNSA. V gave up 5 bases and J gave up 1 base, with 5 bases separating them. CDR3 size: 12 residues.